This entry is about one TCR beta chain. Its antigen is still unknown. Per-base qualities were not stored, and no clone one base away is much larger. At one collaborating source in Seattle, patients were enrolled during active infection and were followed longitudinally through the course of disease. Whole blood was collected in K2EDTA tubes by collaborating institutions according to the institutions' own protocols. Collaborator samples were shipped for TCRbeta analysis as frozen whole blood, isolated PBMCs, or DNA extracted from either sample type. CDR1 and CDR2 were assigned from the germline V gene as MNHEY and SVGAGI. V ends up 4 bases short and J 5 bases short, with an unmatched junction base count of 7. The CDR3 covers 14 residues, taking in both the cysteine and the phenylalanine. This entry keeps only the CDR3 DNA: 42 bases, framed from base 1. The data belong to a study of blood T cell repertoires in COVID-19 (dated by TCRdb to between 2020 and 2021). Turning to the overall study: Samples covering the acute and convalescent phases of COVID-19 were provided by collaborators in the United States, Italy and Spain. The prospective study material was composed of cDNA or gDNA derived from T cells, B-cell-depleted T cells, or PBMCs. Deeply sampled blood TCRbeta repertoires from subjects exposed to, actively infected with, or recovered from COVID-19 were included in the dataset. The repertoires were made available in a free public database intended to serve as a resource for research on the immune response to SARS-CoV-2. The samples were drawn from two sources: the first 160 participants of the ongoing ImmuneRACE study, and fewer than 1,500 subjects contributed by 6 global collaborators. The sample metadata nearly always contained a de-identified subject ID, COVID-19 status, age in years and sex. Where HLA class I and class II types were available, the types were taken from metadata supplied by the sample provider, not from assay-based typing.

The immunoSEQ Assay, a bias-controlled multiplex PCR, was used to amplify TCRbeta CDR3 regions from genomic DNA. The authors' pipeline ran thus. Nucleated cell counts per sample were estimated from amplification of reference gene primers within the assay. To quantify the absolute abundance of each unique TCRbeta CDR3 rearrangement, sequence reads were collapsed and filtered. For each sample, productive Simpson clonality was calculated as the square root of Simpson's diversity index over productive rearrangements. TCRdb obtained this table from immuneACCESS and retained in-frame rearrangements with V and J assigned. These tables miss some clones; where compared with another copy, unresolved V genes account for less than half of the shortfall, and the remainder is unexplained. V, J and clone size are taken as reported in that table, and D and trimming were inferred from the DNA itself. Here the sample has approximately 160,000 clones; around nine tenths occur a single time. Together, the top ten hold 0.45% to 0.6% of the sample.

Results the study describes overall, beyond this receptor: The amount of clinical and demographic metadata varied by source and participant and was provided uncurated.

The chain uses TRBV6-5 and TRBJ1-2, and 7 bases in between align with TRBD1. This sequence originates from a man in his fifties or sixties with COVID-19, enrolled during active disease. Sequencing was carried out using peripheral blood. This receptor has the CDR3 CASSSGTESYGYTF. The nucleotides are TGTGCCAGCAGTTCCGGGACAGAGTCTTATGGCTACACCTTC.